This is a list of T cell receptor beta chains from one sample in a study of shared T cell receptors in the human thymus. Profiling relied on immunoSEQ multiplex PCR, and the TCRdb table lists in-frame clones only, not all of them. This table has approximately 660,000 clones, over 75% appearing once. These records were also assigned to another study, of human thymus T cells.

Sequences were obtained from thymocytes. Every receptor here comes from a boy under two years old with a congenital heart defect. CDR3s include the opening cysteine and the closing phenylalanine or tryptophan. The D gene is left open where the match is weak. The size field is filled for only some rows; it gives once, few, many or a size class.

clone_size: NA; d_call: TRBD2; j_call: TRBJ2-5; v_call: TRBV7-2; cdr3_nt: TGTGCCAGCAGCTTATCCCCACAGCGGGAGAAAGAGACCCAGTACTTC; cdr3_aa: CASSLSPQREKETQYF
clone_size: NA; d_call: TRBD2; j_call: TRBJ2-3; v_call: TRBV4-1; cdr3_nt: TGCGCCAGCAGCATGGGAGCTAGCGGGAGGACAGATACGCAGTATTTT; cdr3_aa: CASSMGASGRTDTQYF
clone_size: NA; d_call: NA; j_call: TRBJ1-2; v_call: TRBV6-9; cdr3_nt: TGTGCCAGCCTCCTAAGGTTATCAGGGGTCTATGGCTACACCTTC; cdr3_aa: CASLLRLSGVYGYTF
clone_size: NA; d_call: TRBD2; j_call: TRBJ2-1; v_call: TRBV27; cdr3_nt: TGTGCCAGCATCCGGGGAGCCGGGACTAGCGGAGGCAATGAGCAGTTCTTC; cdr3_aa: CASIRGAGTSGGNEQFF
clone_size: NA; d_call: TRBD1; j_call: TRBJ1-4; v_call: TRBV27; cdr3_nt: TGTGCCAGCAGTTCCCTCCGACAGGGGGCATATGAAAAACTGTTTTTT; cdr3_aa: CASSSLRQGAYEKLFF
clone_size: NA; d_call: NA; j_call: TRBJ2-2; v_call: TRBV5-6; cdr3_nt: TGTGCCAGCAGCTTTTCAGGTACCGGGGAGCTGTTTTTT; cdr3_aa: CASSFSGTGELFF
clone_size: NA; d_call: NA; j_call: TRBJ1-2; v_call: TRBV9; cdr3_nt: TGTGCCAGCAGCGTAGGAAAGGGCCTACGGGGGGGCTACACCTTC; cdr3_aa: CASSVGKGLRGGYTF
clone_size: NA; d_call: TRBD1; j_call: TRBJ1-3; v_call: TRBV7-8; cdr3_nt: TGTGCCAGCAGCTGGCCCGAGGACAGGGTTGGAAACACCATATATTTT; cdr3_aa: CASSWPEDRVGNTIYF
clone_size: NA; d_call: TRBD2; j_call: TRBJ2-7; v_call: TRBV6-6; cdr3_nt: TGTGCCAGCAGTTCGACTAGCGGGTTGACTCCCTACGAGCAGTACTTC; cdr3_aa: CASSSTSGLTPYEQYF
clone_size: NA; d_call: NA; j_call: TRBJ2-7; v_call: TRBV6-5; cdr3_nt: TGTGCCAGCAGTTTGGACCAGGGTACCTACGAGCAGTACTTC; cdr3_aa: CASSLDQGTYEQYF
clone_size: NA; d_call: TRBD2; j_call: TRBJ2-1; v_call: TRBV5-6; cdr3_nt: TGTGCCAGCAGCCCCCCTACTAGCGGTAAAAACAATGAGCAGTTCTTC; cdr3_aa: CASSPPTSGKNNEQFF
clone_size: few; d_call: TRBD1; j_call: TRBJ1-1; v_call: TRBV4-2; cdr3_nt: TGTGCCAGCAGCCACTGGGACAGTGAAGCTTTCTTT; cdr3_aa: CASSHWDSEAFF
clone_size: NA; d_call: NA; j_call: TRBJ2-7; v_call: TRBV30; cdr3_nt: TGTGCCTGGAGTGTACGGGGGGGGACAGCAGCCTACGAGCAGTACTTC; cdr3_aa: CAWSVRGGTAAYEQYF
clone_size: NA; d_call: NA; j_call: TRBJ1-2; v_call: TRBV28; cdr3_nt: TGTGCCAGCAGTCCCCCGGGGGGGATCAGGTATGGCTACACCTTC; cdr3_aa: CASSPPGGIRYGYTF
clone_size: NA; d_call: NA; j_call: TRBJ2-7; v_call: TRBV4-2; cdr3_nt: TGTGCCAGCAGCCAATTACAGGACGTCGCCTCCTACGAGCAGTACTTC; cdr3_aa: CASSQLQDVASYEQYF
clone_size: NA; d_call: TRBD1; j_call: TRBJ2-7; v_call: TRBV23-1; cdr3_nt: TGCGCCAGCAACCGGGACAGGCGTTCCTACGAGCAGTACTTC; cdr3_aa: CASNRDRRSYEQYF
clone_size: NA; d_call: TRBD2; j_call: TRBJ2-1; v_call: TRBV6-4; cdr3_nt: TGTGCCAGCAGTATGGGCGGGAGGTTCTATGAGCAGTTCTTC; cdr3_aa: CASSMGGRFYEQFF
clone_size: once; d_call: TRBD1; j_call: TRBJ2-7; v_call: TRBV27; cdr3_nt: TGTGCCAGCAGTCCTCAAAGATCCCGCAGGGGGGAGCAGTACTTC; cdr3_aa: CASSPQRSRRGEQYF
clone_size: NA; d_call: TRBD2; j_call: TRBJ2-3; v_call: TRBV2; cdr3_nt: TGTGCCAGCAGCGGCCCCCCCCTCGGGACTAGTCAACACCTTAGCACAGATACGCAGTATTTT; cdr3_aa: CASSGPPLGTSQHLSTDTQYF
clone_size: NA; d_call: NA; j_call: TRBJ2-2; v_call: TRBV6-4; cdr3_nt: TGTGCCAGCAGATGGGCAGCGAACACCGGGGAGCTGTTTTTT; cdr3_aa: CASRWAANTGELFF
clone_size: NA; d_call: NA; j_call: TRBJ2-2; v_call: TRBV11-3; cdr3_nt: TGTGCCAGCAGCTTAGGTCGGAACACCGGGGAGCTGTTTTTT; cdr3_aa: CASSLGRNTGELFF
clone_size: once; d_call: NA; j_call: TRBJ2-6; v_call: TRBV11-3; cdr3_nt: TGTGCCAGCAGCTTAAACGAGCAGCGAATTAGGTCCTCTGGGGCCAACGTCCTGACTTTC; cdr3_aa: CASSLNEQRIRSSGANVLTF
clone_size: once; d_call: NA; j_call: TRBJ1-3; v_call: TRBV12-5; cdr3_nt: TGTGCTAGTGGCTTGACAGTTCAGGCCGGAAACACCATATATTTT; cdr3_aa: CASGLTVQAGNTIYF
clone_size: once; d_call: NA; j_call: TRBJ2-2; v_call: TRBV6-4; cdr3_nt: TGTGCCAGCAGTGGGGGGGCCGGGGAGCTGTTTTTT; cdr3_aa: CASSGGAGELFF
clone_size: once; d_call: TRBD1; j_call: TRBJ1-5; v_call: TRBV5-6; cdr3_nt: TGTGCCAGCAGCCAACACAGGGGGGGCAATCAGCCCCAGCATTTT; cdr3_aa: CASSQHRGGNQPQHF
clone_size: NA; d_call: NA; j_call: TRBJ2-7; v_call: TRBV9; cdr3_nt: TGTGCCAGCAGCGTAGGTAGCGCCTCCTACGAGCAGTACTTC; cdr3_aa: CASSVGSASYEQYF
clone_size: NA; d_call: TRBD2; j_call: TRBJ2-7; v_call: TRBV7-2; cdr3_nt: TGTGCCAGCAGCCGGTCACGGGGGACTAGCGGAAAAGTAGACTACGAGCAGTACTTC; cdr3_aa: CASSRSRGTSGKVDYEQYF
clone_size: NA; d_call: NA; j_call: TRBJ2-1; v_call: TRBV28; cdr3_nt: TGTGCCAGCAGTTTCTTTGTCGGGGAGGTTTACAATGAGCAGTTCTTC; cdr3_aa: CASSFFVGEVYNEQFF
clone_size: NA; d_call: TRBD2; j_call: TRBJ2-7; v_call: TRBV5-8; cdr3_nt: TGTGCCAGCAGCCCCGTTGGGGGGGGGACGATCGACGAGCAGTACTTC; cdr3_aa: CASSPVGGGTIDEQYF
clone_size: NA; d_call: TRBD2; j_call: TRBJ2-4; v_call: TRBV23-1; cdr3_nt: TGCGCCAGCAGACCATCGGCTAGCGGGAGTCTTGTCAAAAACATTCAGTACTTC; cdr3_aa: CASRPSASGSLVKNIQYF
clone_size: NA; d_call: NA; j_call: TRBJ1-1; v_call: TRBV14; cdr3_nt: TGTGCCAGCAGCCAAGAACCGCGGGTGAACACTGAAGCTTTCTTT; cdr3_aa: CASSQEPRVNTEAFF
clone_size: NA; d_call: TRBD1; j_call: TRBJ1-1; v_call: TRBV7-9; cdr3_nt: TGTGCCAGCAGCTTAGCCCTCCAACCGGGACAGAGGCCGAACACTGAAGCTTTCTTT; cdr3_aa: CASSLALQPGQRPNTEAFF
clone_size: NA; d_call: NA; j_call: TRBJ2-5; v_call: TRBV18; cdr3_nt: TGTGCCAGCTCACCACAAGGACAGCCAAAGTACCAAGAGACCCAGTACTTC; cdr3_aa: CASSPQGQPKYQETQYF
clone_size: NA; d_call: NA; j_call: TRBJ2-2; v_call: TRBV6-1; cdr3_nt: TGTGCCAGCAGCGGGACGCCCAGGGGCCGGGAGCTGTTTTTT; cdr3_aa: CASSGTPRGRELFF
clone_size: NA; d_call: TRBD2; j_call: TRBJ2-1; v_call: TRBV27; cdr3_nt: TGTGCCAGCAGTTCCCCAGCGGGAGGGCCCCTGAATGAGCAGTTCTTC; cdr3_aa: CASSSPAGGPLNEQFF
clone_size: NA; d_call: NA; j_call: TRBJ2-6; v_call: TRBV10-2; cdr3_nt: TGCGCCAGCAGTGTGCGTTCTTACTCTGGGGCCAACGTCCTGACTTTC; cdr3_aa: CASSVRSYSGANVLTF
clone_size: NA; d_call: NA; j_call: TRBJ1-1; v_call: TRBV5-5; cdr3_nt: TGTGCCGGGGATTCGACAGGACCCACTGAAGCTTTCTTT; cdr3_aa: CAGDSTGPTEAFF
clone_size: NA; d_call: NA; j_call: TRBJ2-2; v_call: TRBV25-1; cdr3_nt: TGTGCCAGCAGTGCCACCGGGGGTGGACAGGCGGACACCGGGGAGCTGTTTTTT; cdr3_aa: CASSATGGGQADTGELFF
clone_size: NA; d_call: TRBD2; j_call: TRBJ2-3; v_call: TRBV5-4; cdr3_nt: TGTGCCAGCAGCTCCCTAGCGGAATTCACAGATACGCAGTATTTT; cdr3_aa: CASSSLAEFTDTQYF
clone_size: NA; d_call: TRBD2; j_call: TRBJ2-7; v_call: TRBV18; cdr3_nt: TGTGCCAGCTCACCAATATCGGGACTAGCGGGAGCCCCCTACGAGCAGTACTTC; cdr3_aa: CASSPISGLAGAPYEQYF
clone_size: NA; d_call: NA; j_call: TRBJ1-5; v_call: TRBV27; cdr3_nt: TGTGCCAGCAGCCCGGGGGTAGTGCAGCCCCAGCATTTT; cdr3_aa: CASSPGVVQPQHF
clone_size: NA; d_call: TRBD2; j_call: TRBJ2-1; v_call: TRBV2; cdr3_nt: TGTGCCAGCAGTGTCTTGGCGGGAGGGTTCAATGAGCAGTTCTTC; cdr3_aa: CASSVLAGGFNEQFF
clone_size: NA; d_call: TRBD1; j_call: TRBJ2-7; v_call: TRBV11-2; cdr3_nt: TGTGCCAGCAGCTTATTTCCCCGGACAGGGAAGGGGACCTACGAGCAGTACTTC; cdr3_aa: CASSLFPRTGKGTYEQYF
clone_size: once; d_call: NA; j_call: TRBJ2-3; v_call: TRBV4-3; cdr3_nt: TGCGCCAGCAGCCAGGGTCCTAGGACTAGCACAGATACGCAGTATTTT; cdr3_aa: CASSQGPRTSTDTQYF
clone_size: NA; d_call: NA; j_call: TRBJ2-7; v_call: TRBV4-2; cdr3_nt: TGTGCCAGCAGCCAAGACCCGGGACTTCCCAGGCCCTACGAGCAGTACTTC; cdr3_aa: CASSQDPGLPRPYEQYF
clone_size: NA; d_call: NA; j_call: TRBJ2-3; v_call: TRBV5-4; cdr3_nt: TGTGCCAGCAGCTGGGGGGTCGGCGGGGTTCGCACAGATACGCAGTATTTT; cdr3_aa: CASSWGVGGVRTDTQYF
clone_size: NA; d_call: TRBD2; j_call: TRBJ2-1; v_call: TRBV6-6; cdr3_nt: TGTGCCAGCAGCCGAGCGGGAGTAGGTTACAATGAGCAGTTCTTC; cdr3_aa: CASSRAGVGYNEQFF
clone_size: NA; d_call: NA; j_call: TRBJ2-2; v_call: TRBV7-2; cdr3_nt: TGTGCCAGCAGCGGGGACTCCGCGAACACCGGGGAGCTGTTTTTT; cdr3_aa: CASSGDSANTGELFF
clone_size: NA; d_call: NA; j_call: TRBJ1-2; v_call: TRBV27; cdr3_nt: TGTGCCAGCAGTTTATTCGGGGTAGGCCCCTATGGCTACACCTTC; cdr3_aa: CASSLFGVGPYGYTF
clone_size: NA; d_call: NA; j_call: TRBJ2-3; v_call: TRBV5-1; cdr3_nt: TGCGCCAGCAGCTTGGAGGCGCGAGGTGCAGATACGCAGTATTTT; cdr3_aa: CASSLEARGADTQYF
clone_size: NA; d_call: TRBD1; j_call: TRBJ1-1; v_call: TRBV2; cdr3_nt: TGTGCCAGCGCCTCCACCGGGACAGGGAGGACTGAAGCTTTCTTT; cdr3_aa: CASASTGTGRTEAFF
clone_size: NA; d_call: TRBD2; j_call: TRBJ2-1; v_call: TRBV19; cdr3_nt: TGTGCCAGTAGGAGGACTAGCGGTTCCTACAATGAGCAGTTCTTC; cdr3_aa: CASRRTSGSYNEQFF
clone_size: NA; d_call: TRBD2; j_call: TRBJ2-7; v_call: TRBV7-2; cdr3_nt: TGTGCCAGCAGCTGGAAACCGGGACTAGCGGGGCCCTCCTACGAGCAGTACTTC; cdr3_aa: CASSWKPGLAGPSYEQYF